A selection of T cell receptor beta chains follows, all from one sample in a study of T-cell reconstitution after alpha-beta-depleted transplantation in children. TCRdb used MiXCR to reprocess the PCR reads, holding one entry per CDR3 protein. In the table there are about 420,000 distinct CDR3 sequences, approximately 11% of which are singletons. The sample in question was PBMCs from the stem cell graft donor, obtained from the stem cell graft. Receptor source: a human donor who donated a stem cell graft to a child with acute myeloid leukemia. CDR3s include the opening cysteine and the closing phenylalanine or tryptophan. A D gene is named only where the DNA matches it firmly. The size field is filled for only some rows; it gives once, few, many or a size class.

cdr3_nt: TGTGCCAGCAGTTTCACTAAGAACCTTCGGGCCCAGAACGAGCAGTACTTC; cdr3_aa: CASSFTKNLRAQNEQYF; cdr3_length: 17; clone_size: few; d_call: .; j_call: TRBJ2-7; v_call: TRBV6-2/TRBV6-3
cdr3_nt: TGTGCCACCAGCACCCACTCAAGGGGCCTGGGGAATCAGCCCCAGCATTTT; cdr3_aa: CATSTHSRGLGNQPQHF; cdr3_length: 17; clone_size: many; d_call: .; j_call: TRBJ1-5; v_call: TRBV15
cdr3_nt: TGTGCCATCAGTGACGCAGGGTTGAAGGATGGCTACACCTTC; cdr3_aa: CAISDAGLKDGYTF; cdr3_length: 14; clone_size: few; d_call: .; j_call: TRBJ1-2; v_call: TRBV10-3
cdr3_nt: TGCAGTGCCCCGACACCCGGGACAATGGGTTCACCCCTCCACTTT; cdr3_aa: CSAPTPGTMGSPLHF; cdr3_length: 15; clone_size: few; d_call: .; j_call: TRBJ1-6; v_call: TRBV20-1
cdr3_nt: TGCAGTGCCGGGACTAGCTGGGACAATGAGCAGTTCTTC; cdr3_aa: CSAGTSWDNEQFF; cdr3_length: 13; clone_size: .; d_call: TRBD2; j_call: TRBJ2-1; v_call: TRBV20-1
cdr3_nt: TGTGCCAGCACCAAGTTAGGCGGGTCCTTTCGGGGAGAGGCCTACGAGCAGTACTTC; cdr3_aa: CASTKLGGSFRGEAYEQYF; cdr3_length: 19; clone_size: .; d_call: .; j_call: TRBJ2-7; v_call: TRBV6-2/TRBV6-3
cdr3_nt: TGCAGTGCTAGAGACCACGACGGCGGCCCCGCAGCTTCAGATACGCAGTATTTT; cdr3_aa: CSARDHDGGPAASDTQYF; cdr3_length: 18; clone_size: few; d_call: .; j_call: TRBJ2-3; v_call: TRBV20-1
cdr3_nt: TGTGCCAGCAGCCAAGAACCCCTAGCGGAAGGAGCCTACGAGCAGTACTTC; cdr3_aa: CASSQEPLAEGAYEQYF; cdr3_length: 17; clone_size: .; d_call: TRBD2; j_call: TRBJ2-7; v_call: TRBV4-2
cdr3_nt: TGCGCCAGCAGCCCTAGCGCTCCGGGTGAGCAGTTCTTC; cdr3_aa: CASSPSAPGEQFF; cdr3_length: 13; clone_size: few; d_call: .; j_call: TRBJ2-1; v_call: TRBV5-1
cdr3_nt: TGTGCCGCCCAGGGGGCGTCGGATGAAAAACTGTTTTTT; cdr3_aa: CAAQGASDEKLFF; cdr3_length: 13; clone_size: few; d_call: TRBD1; j_call: TRBJ1-4; v_call: TRBV10-3
cdr3_nt: TGTGCCAGCGGGGTCAGAATCACAGATACGCAGTATTTT; cdr3_aa: CASGVRITDTQYF; cdr3_length: 13; clone_size: many; d_call: .; j_call: TRBJ2-3; v_call: TRBV6-6
cdr3_nt: TGTGCCAGCAGTTACGGGACAGGGGGCCTGAGAAGCCGCCTCACTGGGGCCAACGTCCTGACTTTC; cdr3_aa: CASSYGTGGLRSRLTGANVLTF; cdr3_length: 22; clone_size: many; d_call: TRBD1; j_call: TRBJ2-6; v_call: TRBV6-2/TRBV6-3
cdr3_nt: TGTGCCAGCAGTGAAGCAGTGGAGTTTAGTGAGCAGTTCTTC; cdr3_aa: CASSEAVEFSEQFF; cdr3_length: 14; clone_size: few; d_call: .; j_call: TRBJ2-1; v_call: TRBV6-1
cdr3_nt: TGTGCCAGCAGCCAAGAGGACGGGGCTTCCTCACCCCTCCACTTT; cdr3_aa: CASSQEDGASSPLHF; cdr3_length: 15; clone_size: .; d_call: .; j_call: TRBJ1-6; v_call: TRBV3-1
cdr3_nt: TGCAGCGTTGGGGAGGGACAGGGGGGCTACACCTTC; cdr3_aa: CSVGEGQGGYTF; cdr3_length: 12; clone_size: .; d_call: TRBD1; j_call: TRBJ1-2; v_call: TRBV29-1
cdr3_nt: TGCGCCAGCAACCAGGACAGGGGGAGAGGCTACACCTTC; cdr3_aa: CASNQDRGRGYTF; cdr3_length: 13; clone_size: few; d_call: TRBD1; j_call: TRBJ1-2; v_call: TRBV10-2
cdr3_nt: TGTGCCAGCAGTGAACCAGGGTCCTCCACTGAAGCTTTCTTT; cdr3_aa: CASSEPGSSTEAFF; cdr3_length: 14; clone_size: many; d_call: .; j_call: TRBJ1-1; v_call: TRBV6-1
cdr3_nt: TGCGCCAGCAGCCAAGATAGAGCTAGCGGGAGGTCTAGGTACTTC; cdr3_aa: CASSQDRASGRSRYF; cdr3_length: 15; clone_size: many; d_call: TRBD2; j_call: TRBJ2-7; v_call: TRBV4-3
cdr3_nt: TGTGCCACCAGCAGAGATTTCAGGGCCGGGGAGCTGTTTTTT; cdr3_aa: CATSRDFRAGELFF; cdr3_length: 14; clone_size: .; d_call: .; j_call: TRBJ2-2; v_call: TRBV15
cdr3_nt: TGCAGCGTTGGACTAGCGGGAGTAATAGAGACCCAGTACTTC; cdr3_aa: CSVGLAGVIETQYF; cdr3_length: 14; clone_size: few; d_call: TRBD2; j_call: TRBJ2-5; v_call: TRBV29-1
cdr3_nt: TGTGCCAGCAGCCTGCTCCAGAACATCTTCCCCGGGGAGCTGTTTTTT; cdr3_aa: CASSLLQNIFPGELFF; cdr3_length: 16; clone_size: .; d_call: .; j_call: TRBJ2-2; v_call: TRBV14
cdr3_nt: TGTGCCAGCAGCTCCAACCAAGAGACCCAGTACTTC; cdr3_aa: CASSSNQETQYF; cdr3_length: 12; clone_size: many; d_call: .; j_call: TRBJ2-5; v_call: TRBV5-1
cdr3_nt: TGCAGCACATTAAAAGGCGGGGCGAGGGATAGTGAGACCCAGTACTTC; cdr3_aa: CSTLKGGARDSETQYF; cdr3_length: 16; clone_size: .; d_call: .; j_call: TRBJ2-5; v_call: TRBV20-1
cdr3_nt: TGTGCCAGCACATATCAGGGCACTGAAGCTTTCTTT; cdr3_aa: CASTYQGTEAFF; cdr3_length: 12; clone_size: few; d_call: .; j_call: TRBJ1-1; v_call: TRBV7-9
cdr3_nt: TGTGCCAGCAGCTTAGGACGGATAACAGGAGGGTGGAACAATGAGCAGTTCTTC; cdr3_aa: CASSLGRITGGWNNEQFF; cdr3_length: 18; clone_size: few; d_call: .; j_call: TRBJ2-1; v_call: TRBV7-9
cdr3_nt: TGCGCCAGCAGCCGAATGATGGGACAGGGGTCTGGAAACACCATATATTTT; cdr3_aa: CASSRMMGQGSGNTIYF; cdr3_length: 17; clone_size: few; d_call: TRBD1; j_call: TRBJ1-3; v_call: TRBV5-1
cdr3_nt: TGTGCCAGCCGGCCGACGGTTTCCCGCACAGATACGCAGTATTTT; cdr3_aa: CASRPTVSRTDTQYF; cdr3_length: 15; clone_size: few; d_call: .; j_call: TRBJ2-3; v_call: TRBV7-2
cdr3_nt: TGTGCCAGCAGCGGGCGTTCCTCTACCCCCTTCTCCTACGAGCAGTACTTC; cdr3_aa: CASSGRSSTPFSYEQYF; cdr3_length: 17; clone_size: .; d_call: .; j_call: TRBJ2-7; v_call: TRBV5-5
cdr3_nt: TGTGCCATCAGGACTGAAACCATGAACACTGAAGCTTTCTTT; cdr3_aa: CAIRTETMNTEAFF; cdr3_length: 14; clone_size: few; d_call: .; j_call: TRBJ1-1; v_call: TRBV10-3
cdr3_nt: TGCGCCAGCAGCTTGGATGGGACGGGAAAACTGTTTTTT; cdr3_aa: CASSLDGTGKLFF; cdr3_length: 13; clone_size: few; d_call: .; j_call: TRBJ1-4; v_call: TRBV5-1
cdr3_nt: TGCGCCAGCAGCCAAGTCACAAACACCGGGGAGCTGTTTTTT; cdr3_aa: CASSQVTNTGELFF; cdr3_length: 14; clone_size: .; d_call: .; j_call: TRBJ2-2; v_call: TRBV4-1
cdr3_nt: TGCAGCACTGCCGGGACTAGCGTGGGGAATGAGCAGTTCTTC; cdr3_aa: CSTAGTSVGNEQFF; cdr3_length: 14; clone_size: many; d_call: TRBD2; j_call: TRBJ2-1; v_call: TRBV29-1
cdr3_nt: TGCGCCAGCAGTCCTGAGCCGAGGAATGGCTACACCTTC; cdr3_aa: CASSPEPRNGYTF; cdr3_length: 13; clone_size: .; d_call: .; j_call: TRBJ1-2; v_call: TRBV10-1
cdr3_nt: TGCGCCAGCAGCTTGCAGGGGGTAAGCTCTGGGGCCAACGTCCTGACTTTC; cdr3_aa: CASSLQGVSSGANVLTF; cdr3_length: 17; clone_size: many; d_call: TRBD1; j_call: TRBJ2-6; v_call: TRBV5-1
cdr3_nt: TGCGCCAGCGGCCGAGTAGCCAAAAACATTCAGTACTTC; cdr3_aa: CASGRVAKNIQYF; cdr3_length: 13; clone_size: few; d_call: .; j_call: TRBJ2-4; v_call: TRBV10-2
cdr3_nt: TGTGCCAGCAGACTAGCCCCCTTAGTGGATACGCAGTATTTT; cdr3_aa: CASRLAPLVDTQYF; cdr3_length: 14; clone_size: few; d_call: .; j_call: TRBJ2-3; v_call: TRBV7-2
cdr3_nt: TGTGCCAGCAGCCAGGGTTCAGGGACTGAAGCTTTCTTT; cdr3_aa: CASSQGSGTEAFF; cdr3_length: 13; clone_size: .; d_call: .; j_call: TRBJ1-1; v_call: TRBV3-1
cdr3_nt: TGTGCCAGCAGCCCGTTTAGTGTGGGACCACCAACCGGGGAGCTGTTTTTT; cdr3_aa: CASSPFSVGPPTGELFF; cdr3_length: 17; clone_size: few; d_call: .; j_call: TRBJ2-2; v_call: TRBV7-9
cdr3_nt: TGTGCCAGCAGTGAGGGCGTCCAAGAGACCCAGTACTTC; cdr3_aa: CASSEGVQETQYF; cdr3_length: 13; clone_size: few; d_call: .; j_call: TRBJ2-5; v_call: TRBV2
cdr3_nt: TGTGCCAGCAGTCCAATGGGTGTCGAGCAGTTCTTC; cdr3_aa: CASSPMGVEQFF; cdr3_length: 12; clone_size: few; d_call: .; j_call: TRBJ2-1; v_call: TRBV7-9
cdr3_nt: TGTGCCAGCAGATCTTCCGGGACAGGGTCCAGAGAAACCCAGTACTTC; cdr3_aa: CASRSSGTGSRETQYF; cdr3_length: 16; clone_size: .; d_call: TRBD1; j_call: TRBJ2-5; v_call: TRBV11-2
cdr3_nt: TGTGCCAGCAGCTTACAGGGGGCTGATGGCTACACCTTC; cdr3_aa: CASSLQGADGYTF; cdr3_length: 13; clone_size: few; d_call: TRBD1; j_call: TRBJ1-2; v_call: TRBV7-6
cdr3_nt: TGTGCCAGCTCCGCTTTCACAGGGGCCCGAGATACGCAGTATTTT; cdr3_aa: CASSAFTGARDTQYF; cdr3_length: 15; clone_size: .; d_call: TRBD1; j_call: TRBJ2-3; v_call: TRBV2
cdr3_nt: TGCAGTGCTAGAGATTTGGGGGCTAACTCCTACAATGAGCAGTTCTTC; cdr3_aa: CSARDLGANSYNEQFF; cdr3_length: 16; clone_size: many; d_call: .; j_call: TRBJ2-1; v_call: TRBV20-1
cdr3_nt: TGCAGTGCTCCAGAGACGGCGCAGACCCAGTACTTC; cdr3_aa: CSAPETAQTQYF; cdr3_length: 12; clone_size: few; d_call: .; j_call: TRBJ2-5; v_call: TRBV20-1
cdr3_nt: TGCAGCGTTGCCCTAGCGTCTAATGAGCAGTTCTTC; cdr3_aa: CSVALASNEQFF; cdr3_length: 12; clone_size: few; d_call: .; j_call: TRBJ2-1; v_call: TRBV29-1
cdr3_nt: TGTGCCAGCAGTTTAGCGGGAGCAGGGGATACATATGGCTACACCTTC; cdr3_aa: CASSLAGAGDTYGYTF; cdr3_length: 16; clone_size: many; d_call: .; j_call: TRBJ1-2; v_call: TRBV12-3/TRBV12-4
cdr3_nt: TGCAGTGCTACTCAGGGACTAGCGGGCTACGAGCAGTACTTC; cdr3_aa: CSATQGLAGYEQYF; cdr3_length: 14; clone_size: .; d_call: TRBD2; j_call: TRBJ2-7; v_call: TRBV20-1
cdr3_nt: TGTGCCATCAGTGGAGTAGCGCAAACGGGAGATACGCAGTATTTT; cdr3_aa: CAISGVAQTGDTQYF; cdr3_length: 15; clone_size: many; d_call: .; j_call: TRBJ2-3; v_call: TRBV10-3
cdr3_nt: TGCAGTGCCCAGAGAGGAGCGGGAGGGCAGACCGGGGAGCTGTTTTTT; cdr3_aa: CSAQRGAGGQTGELFF; cdr3_length: 16; clone_size: many; d_call: TRBD2; j_call: TRBJ2-2; v_call: TRBV20-1
cdr3_nt: TGTGCCAGCAGCGAACCAGACCTAAGGGACAGCCAAGAGACCCAGTACTTC; cdr3_aa: CASSEPDLRDSQETQYF; cdr3_length: 17; clone_size: .; d_call: TRBD1; j_call: TRBJ2-5; v_call: TRBV12-3/TRBV12-4
cdr3_nt: TGCGCCAGCAGCTTGGGGGACGGATCGAACACCGGGGAGCTGTTTTTT; cdr3_aa: CASSLGDGSNTGELFF; cdr3_length: 16; clone_size: many; d_call: .; j_call: TRBJ2-2; v_call: TRBV5-1
cdr3_nt: TGCAGTGCTCAGCCAACCCGTCGGCAGGGGTGGACCACTGAAGCTTTCTTT; cdr3_aa: CSAQPTRRQGWTTEAFF; cdr3_length: 17; clone_size: .; d_call: .; j_call: TRBJ1-1; v_call: TRBV20-1
cdr3_nt: TGTGCCAGCAGGGGTACTAGCGGACGTTACAATGAGCAGTTCTTC; cdr3_aa: CASRGTSGRYNEQFF; cdr3_length: 15; clone_size: .; d_call: TRBD2; j_call: TRBJ2-1; v_call: TRBV7-2
cdr3_nt: TGTGCCAGCGGGGAATCTTTAAATGGCAATCAGCCCCAGCATTTT; cdr3_aa: CASGESLNGNQPQHF; cdr3_length: 15; clone_size: few; d_call: .; j_call: TRBJ1-5; v_call: TRBV3-1
cdr3_nt: TGTGCCAGCGGTGGGGACAGGCTGAATCAGCCCCAGCATTTT; cdr3_aa: CASGGDRLNQPQHF; cdr3_length: 14; clone_size: many; d_call: TRBD1; j_call: TRBJ1-5; v_call: TRBV7-2
cdr3_nt: TGCAGTGCCCTCATTTTAGCGGGAAAGAGCTACGAGCAGTACTTC; cdr3_aa: CSALILAGKSYEQYF; cdr3_length: 15; clone_size: many; d_call: TRBD2; j_call: TRBJ2-7; v_call: TRBV20-1
cdr3_nt: TGTGCCAGCAGCGCCGCCCCAGGAAGGGGCTACGAGCAGTACTTC; cdr3_aa: CASSAAPGRGYEQYF; cdr3_length: 15; clone_size: many; d_call: .; j_call: TRBJ2-7; v_call: TRBV9
cdr3_nt: TGTGCCAGCGAGATTGAGGGGCGCGGAAACACCATATATTTT; cdr3_aa: CASEIEGRGNTIYF; cdr3_length: 14; clone_size: .; d_call: .; j_call: TRBJ1-3; v_call: TRBV2